A selection of T cell receptor beta chains follows, all from one sample in a study of cytomegalovirus exposure and HLA in healthy donors. Sequenced by immunoSEQ multiplex PCR; TCRdb stores in-frame clones only, minus some. Altogether over 200,000 clones are present, about 72% being singletons, with the ten largest covering 3.8%. Input material: PBMCs. These receptors originate from a male donor in good health and CMV-seronegative. Each CDR3 is given with its conserved first and last residue.

V gene	J gene	CDR3 protein
TRBV6-5	TRBJ2-2	CAASRGYTGELFF
TRBV18	TRBJ1-2	CASSPNLRVNYGYTF
TRBV14	TRBJ1-1	CASSHGDLGTEAFF
TRBV11-2	TRBJ1-2	CASSSLQGPTNYGYTF
TRBV11-2	TRBJ2-5	CASSSQPGQGVKTQYF
TRBV28	TRBJ2-1	CASSPGTSEQFF
TRBV18	TRBJ2-1	CASSLGQGQNEQFF
TRBV6-4	TRBJ1-1	CANGQNSNTEAFF
TRBV2	TRBJ2-7	CASSKDSSQDEQYF
TRBV29-1	TRBJ2-3	CSVGHDTQYF
TRBV9	TRBJ2-7	CASSVGWGAYEQYF
TRBV28	TRBJ1-1	CASNRGGVTEAFF
TRBV28	TRBJ1-1	CASSLFPGRTGKDTEAFF
TRBV5-1	TRBJ2-2	CASSAKSRDRAGELFF
TRBV6-6	TRBJ1-3	CASSRTARSTIYF
TRBV9	TRBJ1-1	CASSGGTSTEAFF
TRBV19	TRBJ2-5	CASSILGLAGGETQYF
TRBV9	TRBJ2-3	CASRHPRGVGTDTQYF
TRBV7-9	TRBJ1-2	CASSPNRADYGYTF
TRBV28	TRBJ2-7	CASSPPGFASEAYEQYF
TRBV4-1	TRBJ2-7	CASSQDRFSGYEQYF
TRBV7-2	TRBJ2-1	CASSPRAGGVYNEQFF
TRBV5-4	.	CASSSSYEQYF
TRBV28	TRBJ1-3	CASSFVTDRAGNTIYF
TRBV5-1	TRBJ1-1	CASILGQGVEAFF
TRBV5-6	TRBJ1-1	CASSYLRGPGTGAFF
TRBV10-2	TRBJ1-1	CASSEAVMNTEAFF
TRBV7-9	TRBJ2-2	CASSLAGERTGELFF
TRBV28	TRBJ2-1	CASTLVLAGRNGQFF